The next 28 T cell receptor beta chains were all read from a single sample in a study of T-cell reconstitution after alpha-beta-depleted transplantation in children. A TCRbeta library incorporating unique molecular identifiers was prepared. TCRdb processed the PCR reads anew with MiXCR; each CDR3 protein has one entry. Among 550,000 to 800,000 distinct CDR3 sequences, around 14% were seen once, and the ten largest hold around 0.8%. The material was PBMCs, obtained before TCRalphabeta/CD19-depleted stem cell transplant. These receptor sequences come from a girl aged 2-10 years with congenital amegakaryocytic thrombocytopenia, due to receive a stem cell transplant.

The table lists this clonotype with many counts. The DNA for the CDR3 is TGTGCCAGCAGCTCGATAGCGGGCACTAACACCGGGGAGCTGTTTTTT. Translated: CASSSIAGTNTGELFF. The gene calls are TRBV5-6 and TRBJ2-2; 7 bases are a match to TRBD2. Germline V lookup: CDR1 SGHDT, CDR2 YYEEEE. Losses at the gene ends were 3 bases for V and 2 bases for J; bases not matched to a gene: 7. The CDR3 totals 16 residues.

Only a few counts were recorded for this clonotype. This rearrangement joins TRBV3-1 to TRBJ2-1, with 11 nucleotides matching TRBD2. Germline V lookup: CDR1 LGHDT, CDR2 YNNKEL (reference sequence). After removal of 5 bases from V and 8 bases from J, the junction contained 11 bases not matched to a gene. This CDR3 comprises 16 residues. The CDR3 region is CASSKPTSGISYEQFF. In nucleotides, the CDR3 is TGTGCCAGCAGCAAACCGACTAGCGGGATCTCGTATGAGCAGTTCTTC.

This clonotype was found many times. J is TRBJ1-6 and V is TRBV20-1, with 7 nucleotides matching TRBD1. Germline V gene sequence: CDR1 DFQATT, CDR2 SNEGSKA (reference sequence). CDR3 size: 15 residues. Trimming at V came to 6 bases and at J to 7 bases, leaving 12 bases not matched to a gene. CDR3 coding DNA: TGCAGTGCCGAGGACAGGCGAACCCCGAATTCACCCCTCCACTTT. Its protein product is CSAEDRRTPNSPLHF.

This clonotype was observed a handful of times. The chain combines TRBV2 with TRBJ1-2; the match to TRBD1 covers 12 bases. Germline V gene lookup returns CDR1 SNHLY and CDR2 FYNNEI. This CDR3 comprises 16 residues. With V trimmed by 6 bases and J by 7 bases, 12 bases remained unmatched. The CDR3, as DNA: TGTGCCAGCAGACCATCCGGGACAGGGGGCCGTGGTGGCTACACCTTC. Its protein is CASRPSGTGGRGGYTF.

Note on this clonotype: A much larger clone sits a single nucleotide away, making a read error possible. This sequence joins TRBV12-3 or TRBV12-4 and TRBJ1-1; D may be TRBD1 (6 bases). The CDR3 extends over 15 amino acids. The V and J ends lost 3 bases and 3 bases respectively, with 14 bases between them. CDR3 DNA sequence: TGTGCCAGCAGTTTTGATTGGACAGCAGACACTGAAGCTTTCTTT. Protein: CASSFDWTADTEAFF.

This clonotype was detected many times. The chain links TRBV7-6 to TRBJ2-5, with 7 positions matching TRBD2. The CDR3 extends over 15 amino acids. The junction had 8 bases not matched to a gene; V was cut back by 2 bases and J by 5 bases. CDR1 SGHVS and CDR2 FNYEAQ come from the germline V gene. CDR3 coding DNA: TGTGCCAGCAGCTTAAGACTAGCCCGGAGTGAGACCCAGTACTTC. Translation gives CASSLRLARSETQYF.

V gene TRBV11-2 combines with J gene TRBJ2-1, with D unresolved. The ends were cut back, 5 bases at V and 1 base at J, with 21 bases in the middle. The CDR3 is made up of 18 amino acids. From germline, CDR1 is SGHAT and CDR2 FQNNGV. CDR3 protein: CASSLPDGIFGSYNEQFF. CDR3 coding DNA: TGTGCCAGCAGCCTCCCCGATGGGATCTTTGGGTCCTACAATGAGCAGTTCTTC.

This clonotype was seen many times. The CDR3 here is CASSLVLAGGPSYNEQFF. The CDR3 nucleotides read TGTGCCAGCAGTTTAGTACTAGCGGGAGGGCCCTCCTACAATGAGCAGTTCTTC. The V call is TRBV12-3 or TRBV12-4, the J call TRBJ2-1, with 13 nucleotides matching TRBD2. The junction had 3 bases not matched to a gene; V was cut back by 1 base and J by 0 bases. The CDR3 runs 18 residues.

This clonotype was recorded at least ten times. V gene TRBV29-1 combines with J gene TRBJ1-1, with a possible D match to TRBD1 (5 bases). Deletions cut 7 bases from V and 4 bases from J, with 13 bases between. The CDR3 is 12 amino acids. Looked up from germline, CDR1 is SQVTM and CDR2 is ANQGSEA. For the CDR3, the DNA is TGCAGCGCTCGGAGGGACGGCACTGAAGCTTTCTTT. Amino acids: CSARRDGTEAFF.

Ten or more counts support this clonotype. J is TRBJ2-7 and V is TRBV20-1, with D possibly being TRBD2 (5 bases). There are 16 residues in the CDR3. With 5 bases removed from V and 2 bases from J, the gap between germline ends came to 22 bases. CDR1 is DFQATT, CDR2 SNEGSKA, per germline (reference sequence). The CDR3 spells CSAARPFERRTYEQYF. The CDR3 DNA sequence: TGCAGTGCTGCCCGCCCTTTTGAGCGGAGAACCTACGAGCAGTACTTC.

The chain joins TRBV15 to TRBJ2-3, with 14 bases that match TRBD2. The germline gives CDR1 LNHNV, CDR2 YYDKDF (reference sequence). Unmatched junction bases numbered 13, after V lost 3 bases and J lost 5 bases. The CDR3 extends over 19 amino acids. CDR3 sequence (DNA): TGTGCCACCAGCAGGAGTCCCGATGGACTAGCGGGAGGAGGAGATACGCAGTATTTT. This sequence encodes CATSRSPDGLAGGGDTQYF.

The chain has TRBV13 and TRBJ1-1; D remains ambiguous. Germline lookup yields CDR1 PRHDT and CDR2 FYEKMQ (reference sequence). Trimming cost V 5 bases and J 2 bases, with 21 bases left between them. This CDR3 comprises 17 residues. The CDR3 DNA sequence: TGTGCCAGCAGCCGCTTACACCCGGAGAGTTCCAACACTGAAGCTTTCTTT. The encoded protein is CASSRLHPESSNTEAFF.

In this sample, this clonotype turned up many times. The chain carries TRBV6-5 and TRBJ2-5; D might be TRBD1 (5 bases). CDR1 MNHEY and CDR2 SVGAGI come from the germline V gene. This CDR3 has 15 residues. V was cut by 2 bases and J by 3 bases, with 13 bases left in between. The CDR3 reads CASSYDFGQEETQYF. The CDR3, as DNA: TGTGCCAGCAGTTACGATTTCGGACAAGAAGAGACCCAGTACTTC.

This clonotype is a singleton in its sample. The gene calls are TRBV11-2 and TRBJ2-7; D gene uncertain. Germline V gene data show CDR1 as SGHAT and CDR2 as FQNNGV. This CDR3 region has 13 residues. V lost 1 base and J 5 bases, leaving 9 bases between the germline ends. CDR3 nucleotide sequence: TGTGCCAGCAGCTTAGGGGTAATCCACGAGCAGTACTTC. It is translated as CASSLGVIHEQYF.

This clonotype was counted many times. The CDR3 sequence: CASSLVGGVSTEAFF. In DNA, the CDR3 is TGTGCCAGCAGCTTAGTTGGGGGCGTTAGCACTGAAGCTTTCTTT. The genes are TRBV7-2 and TRBJ1-1; possibly TRBD1 for D (6 bases). V gave up 1 base and J gave up 4 bases, with 13 bases separating them. Per the germline V gene, CDR1 is SGHTA and CDR2 is FQGNSA. The CDR3 is made up of 15 amino acids.

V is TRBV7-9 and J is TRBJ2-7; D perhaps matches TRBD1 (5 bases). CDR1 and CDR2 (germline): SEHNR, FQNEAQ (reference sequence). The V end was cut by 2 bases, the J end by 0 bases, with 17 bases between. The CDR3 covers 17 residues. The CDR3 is CASSLRGGGENSYEQYF. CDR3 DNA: TGTGCCAGCAGCTTAAGGGGTGGCGGTGAGAACTCCTACGAGCAGTACTTC.

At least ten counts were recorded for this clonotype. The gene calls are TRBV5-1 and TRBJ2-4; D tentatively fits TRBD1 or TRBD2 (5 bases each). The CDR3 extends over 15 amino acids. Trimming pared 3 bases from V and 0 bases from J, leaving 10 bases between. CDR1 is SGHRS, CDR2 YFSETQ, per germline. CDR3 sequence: CASSWDASAKNIQYF. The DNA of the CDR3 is TGCGCCAGCAGCTGGGACGCCTCAGCCAAAAACATTCAGTACTTC.

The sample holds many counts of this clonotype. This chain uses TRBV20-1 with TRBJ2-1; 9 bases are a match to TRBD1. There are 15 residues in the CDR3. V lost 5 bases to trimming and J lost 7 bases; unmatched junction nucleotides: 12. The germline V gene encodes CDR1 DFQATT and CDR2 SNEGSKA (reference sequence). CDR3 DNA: TGCAGTGCTGGAGTATACAGGGGGCCGAGGAATGAGCAGTTCTTC. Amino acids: CSAGVYRGPRNEQFF.

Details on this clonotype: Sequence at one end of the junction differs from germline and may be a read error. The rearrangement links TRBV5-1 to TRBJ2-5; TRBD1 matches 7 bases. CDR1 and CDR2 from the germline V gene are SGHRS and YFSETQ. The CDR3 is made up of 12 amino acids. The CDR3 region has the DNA TGCGCCAGCAGCAATCTAGGGGGACAGAAATTTTTC. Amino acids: CASSNLGGQKFF.

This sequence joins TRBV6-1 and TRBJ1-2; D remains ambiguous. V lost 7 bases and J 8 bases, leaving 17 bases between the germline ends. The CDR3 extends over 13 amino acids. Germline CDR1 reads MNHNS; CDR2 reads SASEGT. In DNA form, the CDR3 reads TGTGCCAGCACCTTCTTAGGTTCTAGGGGCTACACCTTC. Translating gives CASTFLGSRGYTF.

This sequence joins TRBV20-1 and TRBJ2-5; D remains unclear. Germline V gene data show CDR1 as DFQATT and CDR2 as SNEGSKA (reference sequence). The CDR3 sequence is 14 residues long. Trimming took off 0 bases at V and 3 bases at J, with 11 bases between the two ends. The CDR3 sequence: CSAREAAGKETQYF. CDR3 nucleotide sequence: TGCAGTGCTAGAGAGGCTGCTGGAAAAGAGACCCAGTACTTC.

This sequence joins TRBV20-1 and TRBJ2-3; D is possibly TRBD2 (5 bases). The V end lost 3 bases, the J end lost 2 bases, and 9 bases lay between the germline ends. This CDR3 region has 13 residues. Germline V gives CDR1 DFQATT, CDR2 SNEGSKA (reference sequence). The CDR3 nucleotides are TGCAGTGCTAGTCTAGACTACACAGATACGCAGTATTTT. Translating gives CSASLDYTDTQYF.

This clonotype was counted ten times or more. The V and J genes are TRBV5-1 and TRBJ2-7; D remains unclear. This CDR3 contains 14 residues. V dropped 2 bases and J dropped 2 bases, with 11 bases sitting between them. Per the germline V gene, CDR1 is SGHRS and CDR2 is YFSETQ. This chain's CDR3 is CASSFGSITYEQYF. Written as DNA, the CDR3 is TGCGCCAGCAGCTTCGGGTCCATAACCTACGAGCAGTACTTC.

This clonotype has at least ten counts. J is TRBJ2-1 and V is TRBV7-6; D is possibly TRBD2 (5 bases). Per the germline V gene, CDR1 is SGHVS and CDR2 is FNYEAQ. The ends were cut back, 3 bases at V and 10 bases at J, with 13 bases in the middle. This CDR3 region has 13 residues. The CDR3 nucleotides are TGTGCCAGCAGCTTTGTGTCGGGAAACGAGCAGTTCTTC. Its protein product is CASSFVSGNEQFF.

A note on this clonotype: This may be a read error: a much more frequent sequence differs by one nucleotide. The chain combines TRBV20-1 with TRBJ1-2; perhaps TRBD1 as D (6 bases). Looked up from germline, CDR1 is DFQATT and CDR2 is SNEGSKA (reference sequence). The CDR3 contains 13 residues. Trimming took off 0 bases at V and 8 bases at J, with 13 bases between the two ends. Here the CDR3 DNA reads TGCAGTGCTAGAGAGCCCGGGGGGCACGGCTACACCTTC. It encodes CSAREPGGHGYTF.

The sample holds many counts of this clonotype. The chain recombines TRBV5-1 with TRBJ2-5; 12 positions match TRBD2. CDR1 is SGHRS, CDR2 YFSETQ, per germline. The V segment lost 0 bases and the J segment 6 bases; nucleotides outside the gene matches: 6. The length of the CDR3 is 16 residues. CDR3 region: CASSLDLTSGRQTQYF. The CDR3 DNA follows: TGCGCCAGCAGCTTGGACCTGACTAGCGGGAGACAGACCCAGTACTTC.

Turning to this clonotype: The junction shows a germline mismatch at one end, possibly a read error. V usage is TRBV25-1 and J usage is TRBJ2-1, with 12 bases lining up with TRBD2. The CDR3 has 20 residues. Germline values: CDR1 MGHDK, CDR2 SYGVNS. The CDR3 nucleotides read TGTGTCAGCAGAGGGAGGGGACTAGCGGGCTCCCGTTTAGCCTACAATGAGCAGTTCTTC. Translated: CVSRGRGLAGSRLAYNEQFF.

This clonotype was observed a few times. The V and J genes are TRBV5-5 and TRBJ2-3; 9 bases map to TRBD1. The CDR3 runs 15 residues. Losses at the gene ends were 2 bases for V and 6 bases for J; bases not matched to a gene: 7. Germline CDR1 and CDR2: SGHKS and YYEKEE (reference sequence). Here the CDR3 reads CASSFRTGGGDTQYF. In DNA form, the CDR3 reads TGTGCCAGCAGCTTCCGCACAGGGGGCGGGGATACGCAGTATTTT.